What follows are 13 T cell receptor beta chains derived from one specimen sequenced in a study of vaccination and CD4 T cells after COVID-19. These receptors have no known antigen. Treatment given: approximately 9-day PBMC culture with coronavirus spike peptide pools or control peptides (ViraFEST assay). Sequence data for DNA of cultured CD4+ T cells were generated by the Oncomine TCR Beta short-read assay. In TCRdb, the PCR reads were re-called with MiXCR into one record per CDR3 protein. The data hold over 15,000 distinct CDR3 sequences, with 40% to 50% observed a single time. The sequences come from CD4+ T cells from blood, cultured in vitro, collected before SARS-CoV-2 vaccination. The receptor set was obtained from a human donor who had recovered from COVID-19.

This clonotype came up a few times. J is TRBJ1-5 and V is TRBV7-2; unclear D gene. CDR1 and CDR2 from the germline V gene are SGHTA and FQGNSA. CDR3 size: 13 residues. Trimming stripped 3 bases from V and 4 bases from J, with 7 bases between. The CDR3, as DNA: TGTGCCAGCAGCTTTGGTCGGAATCAGCCCCAGCATTTT. Amino acids: CASSFGRNQPQHF. Drawing the rest from reference TRBV7-2 and TRBJ1-5, the complete variable domain is GAGVSQSPSNKVTEKGKDVELRCDPISGHTALYWYRQSLGQGLEFLIYFQGNSAPDKSGLPSDRFSAERTGGSVSTLTIQRTQQEDSAVYLCASSFGRNQPQHFGDGTRLSIL.

The chain recombines TRBV20-1 with TRBJ1-1, with 10 bases lining up with TRBD1. Unmatched junction bases numbered 9, after V lost 3 bases and J lost 2 bases. The germline V gene encodes CDR1 DFQATT and CDR2 SNEGSKA (reference sequence). The CDR3 spans 16 residues. CDR3 coding DNA: TGCAGTGCTAGGGCCTGGACAGGGGGACGAAACACTGAAGCTTTCTTT. Translated: CSARAWTGGRNTEAFF.

This clonotype has just a few counts. The chain is built from TRBV19 and TRBJ2-3, with TRBD2 matching 11 bases. Germline V gene lookup returns CDR1 LNHDA and CDR2 SQIVND (reference sequence). The CDR3 sequence is 12 residues long. V was pared by 9 bases and J by 6 bases, with 2 bases of the junction left unmatched. The DNA of the CDR3 is TGTGCCAGCGGGACTAGCGGTGATACGCAGTATTTT. Amino acid sequence: CASGTSGDTQYF.

The chain uses TRBV11-3 and TRBJ1-6; no firm D call. CDR1 and CDR2 (germline): SGHNT, YENEEA. With 5 bases removed from V and 5 bases from J, the gap between germline ends came to 7 bases. The CDR3 totals 13 residues. CDR3 DNA: TGTGCCAGCAGCCCTCGGAATAATTCACCCCTCCACTTT. This codes for CASSPRNNSPLHF. Full variable domain (outside the CDR3, taken from reference TRBV11-3 and TRBJ1-6): EAGVVQSPRYKIIEKKQPVAFWCNPISGHNTLYWYLQNLGQGPELLIRYENEEAVDDSQLPKDRFSAERLKGVDSTLKIQPAELGDSAVYLCASSPRNNSPLHFGNGTRLTVT.

This clonotype was detected only a few times. The chain employs TRBV20-1 and TRBJ2-6; 9 nucleotides align to TRBD1. The CDR3 contains 17 residues. The V gene end was trimmed by 1 base and the J gene end by 1 base; junction bases not matched to a gene: 5. Germline V gives CDR1 DFQATT, CDR2 SNEGSKA (reference sequence). The CDR3: CSARGGQGKSGANVLTF. The CDR3 DNA reads TGCAGTGCTAGAGGGGGACAGGGTAAATCTGGGGCCAACGTCCTGACTTTC.

The chain employs TRBV6-1 and TRBJ1-4, with D perhaps TRBD1 (5 bases). Germline V lookup: CDR1 MNHNS, CDR2 SASEGT. The CDR3 covers 13 residues. V lost 3 bases, J lost 10 bases, and 12 bases lay in between. The CDR3 bases are TGTGCCAGCAGTGACAGGGATCGGGGAAAACTGTTTTTT. Translating it yields CASSDRDRGKLFF.

The chain joins TRBV2 to TRBJ2-5; TRBD1 matches at 11 bases. The V segment lost 7 bases and the J segment 4 bases; nucleotides outside the gene matches: 5. Germline lookup yields CDR1 SNHLY and CDR2 FYNNEI. CDR3 length: 14 amino acids. CDR3 sequence: CASIKGTGGETQYF. CDR3 in DNA: TGTGCCAGCATTAAAGGGACAGGGGGAGAGACCCAGTACTTC.

The sample holds a few counts of this clonotype. V is TRBV6-1 and J is TRBJ2-7; 11 nucleotides match TRBD2. The ends lost 1 base at V and 3 bases at J; junction bases unmatched: 5. Germline CDR1 is MNHNS and CDR2 is SASEGT. The CDR3 extends over 16 amino acids. The CDR3 sequence: CASSEGTSGLHYEQYF. The CDR3 bases are TGTGCCAGCAGTGAAGGGACTAGCGGGCTCCACTACGAGCAGTACTTC.

The J gene is TRBJ1-1, the V gene TRBV20-1; 8 nucleotides agree with TRBD1. The CDR3 runs to 16 residues. Germline CDR1 is DFQATT and CDR2 is SNEGSKA (reference sequence). The V gene end was trimmed by 1 base and the J gene end by 2 bases; junction bases not matched to a gene: 9. For the CDR3, the DNA is TGCAGTGCTAGAGTTCCCGGGACAGGTGCCAACACTGAAGCTTTCTTT. Its translation: CSARVPGTGANTEAFF.

This clonotype was detected only a few times. The V and J genes are TRBV2 and TRBJ1-6; possible D gene TRBD1, 5 bases. Germline V gene data show CDR1 as SNHLY and CDR2 as FYNNEI. Trimming pared 7 bases from V and 12 bases from J, leaving 16 bases between. This CDR3 spans 13 amino acids. The CDR3 DNA reads as TGTGCCAGCAAGACAGACGCGGATTTACCCCTCCACTTT. Translating gives CASKTDADLPLHF. The variable domain in full, completed from reference TRBV2 and TRBJ1-6, reads EPEVTQTPSHQVTQMGQEVILRCVPISNHLYFYWYRQILGQKVEFLVSFYNNEISEKSEIFDDQFSVERPDGSNFTLKIRSTKLEDSAMYFCASKTDADLPLHFGNGTRLTVT.

This chain uses TRBV18 with TRBJ1-1; D gene unclear. This CDR3 comprises 13 residues. CDR1 and CDR2 from the germline V gene are KGHSH and LQKENI. With 3 bases removed from V and 3 bases from J, the gap between germline ends came to 8 bases. The DNA of the CDR3 is TGTGCCAGCTCACCCGCCGCCGACACTGAAGCTTTCTTT. This gives the protein CASSPAADTEAFF.

A few counts support this clonotype. This chain connects TRBV2 to TRBJ1-5; 8 bases map to TRBD1. This CDR3 has 15 amino acids. V was pared by 6 bases and J by 4 bases, with 8 bases of the junction left unmatched. Germline values: CDR1 SNHLY, CDR2 FYNNEI. The CDR3 nucleotides read TGTGCCAGCAGCGCAACGACAGGGGTTAATCAGCCCCAGCATTTT. Its translation: CASSATTGVNQPQHF.

V gene TRBV7-9 combines with J gene TRBJ2-3; 7 nucleotides agree with TRBD2. Germline trimming cut 2 bases from V and 3 bases from J; bases unmatched to any gene: 11. CDR1 and CDR2 (germline): SEHNR, FQNEAQ (reference sequence). The CDR3 covers 17 residues. CDR3 nucleotide sequence: TGTGCCAGCAGCTTACTACCGGGACTACAGAAGACAGATACGCAGTATTTT. As protein: CASSLLPGLQKTDTQYF.